The clone carrying this TCR beta chain was seen repeatedly, ten times or more. Antigen unknown. This entry belongs to a study of breast tumors, draining lymph nodes, adjacent tissues. General study points: Findings are consistent with lymph node origin and intratumoral expansion of most tumor T cells.

The lymph nodes were axillary draining lymph nodes from breast cancer patients. The CDR3 extends over 16 amino acids. Trimming at V came to 4 bases and at J to 4 bases, leaving 7 bases not matched to a gene. The germline CDR1 and CDR2 sequences are SGHNT and YYREEE (reference sequence). MiXCR was run by TCRdb on the multiplex PCR reads, yielding one entry per CDR3 protein. This sample has roughly 120,000 distinct CDR3 sequences, with just under 20% found just once. The source material was axillary lymph node tissue. The chain employs TRBV5-4 and TRBJ2-3; TRBD1 matches 12 bases. The source of this sequence is a female donor with breast cancer. Some clones in this sample may be carry-over from other donors' samples. CDR3 loop: CASSIRDRGRADTQYF. The CDR3 coding sequence is TGTGCCAGCAGCATAAGGGACAGGGGGCGAGCAGATACGCAGTATTTT.